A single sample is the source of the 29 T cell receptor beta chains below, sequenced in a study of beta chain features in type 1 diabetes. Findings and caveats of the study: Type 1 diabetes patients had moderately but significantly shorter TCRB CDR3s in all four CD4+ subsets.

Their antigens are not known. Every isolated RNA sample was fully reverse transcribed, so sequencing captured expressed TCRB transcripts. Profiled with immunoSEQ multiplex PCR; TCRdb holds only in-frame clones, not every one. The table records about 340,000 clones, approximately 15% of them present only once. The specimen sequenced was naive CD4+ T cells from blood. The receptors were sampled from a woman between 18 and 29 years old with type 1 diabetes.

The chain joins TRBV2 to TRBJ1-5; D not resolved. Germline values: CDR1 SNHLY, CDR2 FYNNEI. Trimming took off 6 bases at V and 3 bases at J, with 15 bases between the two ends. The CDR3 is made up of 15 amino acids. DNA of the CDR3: TGTGCCAGCAGGGAGGGCCGCTGGGACAATCAGCCCCAGCATTTT. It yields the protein CASREGRWDNQPQHF.

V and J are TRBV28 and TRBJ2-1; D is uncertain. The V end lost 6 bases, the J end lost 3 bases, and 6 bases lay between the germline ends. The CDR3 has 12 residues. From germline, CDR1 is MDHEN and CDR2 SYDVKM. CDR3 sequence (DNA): TGTGCCAGCAGGGAGAACTACAATGAGCAGTTCTTC. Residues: CASRENYNEQFF.

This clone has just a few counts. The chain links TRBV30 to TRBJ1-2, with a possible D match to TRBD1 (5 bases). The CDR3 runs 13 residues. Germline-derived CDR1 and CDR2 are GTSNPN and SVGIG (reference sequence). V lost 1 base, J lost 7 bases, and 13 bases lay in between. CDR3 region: CAWSGQPTTGYTF. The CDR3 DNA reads TGTGCCTGGAGTGGACAGCCGACCACTGGCTACACCTTC.

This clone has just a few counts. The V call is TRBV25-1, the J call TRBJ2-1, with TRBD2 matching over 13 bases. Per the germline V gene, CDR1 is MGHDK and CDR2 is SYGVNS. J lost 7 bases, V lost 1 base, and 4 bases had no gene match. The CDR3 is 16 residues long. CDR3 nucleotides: TGTGCCAGCAGTGAATCCCTGACTAGCGGGAGGAATGAGCAGTTCTTC. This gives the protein CASSESLTSGRNEQFF.

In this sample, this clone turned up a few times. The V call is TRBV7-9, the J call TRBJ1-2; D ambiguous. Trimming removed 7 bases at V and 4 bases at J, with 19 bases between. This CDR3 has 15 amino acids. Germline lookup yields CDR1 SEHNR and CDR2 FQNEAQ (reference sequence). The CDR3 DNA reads TGTGCCAGCACCTTGCCCCTGGGGAGCGCCTATGGCTACACCTTC. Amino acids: CASTLPLGSAYGYTF.

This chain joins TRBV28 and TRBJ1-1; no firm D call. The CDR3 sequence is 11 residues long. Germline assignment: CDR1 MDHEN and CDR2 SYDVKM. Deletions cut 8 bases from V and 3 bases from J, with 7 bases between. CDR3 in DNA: TGTGCCAGCGGCCTTTACACTGAAGCTTTCTTT. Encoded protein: CASGLYTEAFF.

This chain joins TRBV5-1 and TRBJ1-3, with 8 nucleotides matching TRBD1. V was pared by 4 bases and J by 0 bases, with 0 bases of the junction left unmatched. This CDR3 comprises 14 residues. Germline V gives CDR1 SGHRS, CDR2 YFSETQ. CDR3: CASSTGGSGNTIYF. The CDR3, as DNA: TGCGCCAGCAGCACAGGGGGCTCTGGAAACACCATATATTTT.

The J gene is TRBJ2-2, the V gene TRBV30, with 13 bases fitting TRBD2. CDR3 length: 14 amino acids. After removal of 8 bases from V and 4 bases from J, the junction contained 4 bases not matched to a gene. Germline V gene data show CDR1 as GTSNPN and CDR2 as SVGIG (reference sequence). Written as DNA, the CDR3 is TGTGCCCGGCGACTAGCGGGAGGCACCGGGGAGCTGTTTTTT. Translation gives CARRLAGGTGELFF.

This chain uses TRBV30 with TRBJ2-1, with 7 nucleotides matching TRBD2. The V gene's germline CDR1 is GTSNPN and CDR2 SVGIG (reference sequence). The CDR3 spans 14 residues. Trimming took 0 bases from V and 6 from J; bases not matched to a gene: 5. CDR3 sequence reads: CAWSVGGSPNEQFF. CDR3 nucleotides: TGTGCCTGGAGTGTCGGGGGGAGTCCCAATGAGCAGTTCTTC.

The CDR3 spells CASSQTGAATNEKLFF. DNA for the CDR3: TGTGCCAGCAGCCAGACAGGGGCAGCAACTAATGAAAAACTGTTTTTT. The rearrangement uses TRBV7-9 and TRBJ1-4, with TRBD1 matching over 8 bases. Trimming took 5 bases from V and 0 from J; bases not matched to a gene: 5. Germline V gene sequence: CDR1 SEHNR, CDR2 FQNEAQ (reference sequence). This CDR3 comprises 16 residues. The variable domain in full, completed from reference TRBV7-9 and TRBJ1-4, reads DTGVSQNPRHKITKRGQNVTFRCDPISEHNRLYWYRQTLGQGPEFLTYFQNEAQLEKSRLLSDRFSAERPKGSFSTLEIQRTEQGDSAMYLCASSQTGAATNEKLFFGSGTQLSVL.

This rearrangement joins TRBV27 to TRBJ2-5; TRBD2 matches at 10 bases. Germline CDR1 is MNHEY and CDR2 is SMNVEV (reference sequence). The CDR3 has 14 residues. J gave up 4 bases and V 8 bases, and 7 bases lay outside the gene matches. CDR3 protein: CASESGRAGETQYF. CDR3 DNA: TGTGCCAGCGAAAGCGGGAGGGCGGGAGAGACCCAGTACTTC.

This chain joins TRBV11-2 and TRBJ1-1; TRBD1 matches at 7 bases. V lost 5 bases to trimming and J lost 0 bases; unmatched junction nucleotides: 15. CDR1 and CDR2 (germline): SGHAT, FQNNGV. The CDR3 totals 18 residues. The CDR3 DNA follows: TGTGCCAGCAGCCCGGGTAGGGGGCAGTCTCCCCTGAACACTGAAGCTTTCTTT. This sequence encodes CASSPGRGQSPLNTEAFF.

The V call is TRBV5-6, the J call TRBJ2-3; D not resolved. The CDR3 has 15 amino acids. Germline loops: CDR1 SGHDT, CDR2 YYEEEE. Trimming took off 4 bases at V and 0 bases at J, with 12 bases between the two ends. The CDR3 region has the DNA TGTGCCAGCAGCACCACTGGGCTAAGCACAGATACGCAGTATTTT. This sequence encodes CASSTTGLSTDTQYF.

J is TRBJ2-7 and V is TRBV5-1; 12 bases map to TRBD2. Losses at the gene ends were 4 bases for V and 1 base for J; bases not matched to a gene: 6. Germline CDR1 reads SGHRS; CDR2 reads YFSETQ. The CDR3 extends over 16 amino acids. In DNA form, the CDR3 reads TGCGCCAGCAGCCAGACTAGCGGGGGACCTTCCTACGAGCAGTACTTC. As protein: CASSQTSGGPSYEQYF.

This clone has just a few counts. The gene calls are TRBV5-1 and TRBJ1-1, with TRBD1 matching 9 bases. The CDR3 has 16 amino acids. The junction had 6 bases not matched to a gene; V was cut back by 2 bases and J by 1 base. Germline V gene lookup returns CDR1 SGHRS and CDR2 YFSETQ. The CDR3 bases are TGCGCCAGCAGCTTCCGGACAGGGGTAGGGAACACTGAAGCTTTCTTT. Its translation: CASSFRTGVGNTEAFF.

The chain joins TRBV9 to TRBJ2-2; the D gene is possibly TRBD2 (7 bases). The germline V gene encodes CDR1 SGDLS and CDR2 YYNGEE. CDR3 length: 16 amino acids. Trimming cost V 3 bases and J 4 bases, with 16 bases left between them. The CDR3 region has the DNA TGTGCCAGCAGCGGCTGGGCGGGGGCAACCACCGGGGAGCTGTTTTTT. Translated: CASSGWAGATTGELFF.

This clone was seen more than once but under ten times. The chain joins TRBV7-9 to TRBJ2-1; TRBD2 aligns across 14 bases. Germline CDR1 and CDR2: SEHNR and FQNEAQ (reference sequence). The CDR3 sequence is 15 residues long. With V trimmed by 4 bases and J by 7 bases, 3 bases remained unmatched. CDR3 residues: CASSSGTSGRNEQFF. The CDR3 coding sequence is TGTGCCAGCAGCTCTGGGACTAGCGGGAGAAATGAGCAGTTCTTC.

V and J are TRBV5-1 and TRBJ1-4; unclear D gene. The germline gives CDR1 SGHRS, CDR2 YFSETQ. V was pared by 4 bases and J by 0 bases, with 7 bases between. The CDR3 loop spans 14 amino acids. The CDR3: CASSLGTTNEKLFF. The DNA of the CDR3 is TGCGCCAGCAGCCTCGGGACAACTAATGAAAAACTGTTTTTT.

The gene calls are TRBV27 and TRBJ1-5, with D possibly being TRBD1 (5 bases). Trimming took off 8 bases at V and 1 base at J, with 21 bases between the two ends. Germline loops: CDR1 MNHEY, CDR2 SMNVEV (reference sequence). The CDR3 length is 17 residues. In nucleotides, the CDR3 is TGTGCCAGCCAGCTTAAAGGGGTTCCGGTCAGCAATCAGCCCCAGCATTTT. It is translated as CASQLKGVPVSNQPQHF.

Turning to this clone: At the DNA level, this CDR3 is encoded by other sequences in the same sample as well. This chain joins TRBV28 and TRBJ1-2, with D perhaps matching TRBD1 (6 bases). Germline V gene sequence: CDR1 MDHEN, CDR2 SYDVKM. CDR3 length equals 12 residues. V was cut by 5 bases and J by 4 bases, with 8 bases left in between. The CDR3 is CASSLQGYGYTF. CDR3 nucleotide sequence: TGTGCCAGCAGTCTACAGGGCTATGGCTACACCTTC.

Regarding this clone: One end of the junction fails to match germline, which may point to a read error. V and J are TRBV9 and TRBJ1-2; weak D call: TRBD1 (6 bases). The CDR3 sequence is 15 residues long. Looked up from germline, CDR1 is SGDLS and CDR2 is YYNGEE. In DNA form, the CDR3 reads TGTGCCAGCAGCGCTGTGGACAGTCATAACTATGACTACACCTTC. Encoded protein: CASSAVDSHNYDYTF. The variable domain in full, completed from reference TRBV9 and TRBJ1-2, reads DSGVTQTPKHLITATGQRVTLRCSPRSGDLSVYWYQQSLDQGLQFLIQYYNGEERAKGNILERFSAQQFPDLHSELNLSSLELGDSALYFCASSAVDSHNYDYTFGSGTRLTVV.

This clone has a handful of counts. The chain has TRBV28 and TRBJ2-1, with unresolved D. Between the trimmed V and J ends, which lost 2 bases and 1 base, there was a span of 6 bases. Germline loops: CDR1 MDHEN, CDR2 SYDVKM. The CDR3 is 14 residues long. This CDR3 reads CASSLANSYNEQFF. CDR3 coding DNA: TGTGCCAGCAGTTTAGCGAATTCCTACAATGAGCAGTTCTTC.

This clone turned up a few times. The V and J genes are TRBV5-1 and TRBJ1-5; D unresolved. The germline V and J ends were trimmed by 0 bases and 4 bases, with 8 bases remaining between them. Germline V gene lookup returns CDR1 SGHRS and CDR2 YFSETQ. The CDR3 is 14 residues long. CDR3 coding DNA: TGCGCCAGCAGCTTGGAGCCGGGTAATCAGCCCCAGCATTTT. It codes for CASSLEPGNQPQHF.

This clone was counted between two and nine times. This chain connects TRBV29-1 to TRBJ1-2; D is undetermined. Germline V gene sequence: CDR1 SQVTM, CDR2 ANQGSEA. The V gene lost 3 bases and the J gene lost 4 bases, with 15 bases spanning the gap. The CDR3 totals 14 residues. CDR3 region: CSVEGGFPGYGYTF. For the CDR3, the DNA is TGCAGCGTTGAGGGAGGTTTTCCGGGCTATGGCTACACCTTC. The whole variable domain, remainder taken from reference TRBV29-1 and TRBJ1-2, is SAVISQKPSRDICQRGTSLTIQCQVDSQVTMMFWYRQQPGQSLTLIATANQGSEATYESGFVIDKFPISRPNLTFSTLTVSNMSPEDSSIYLCSVEGGFPGYGYTFGSGTRLTVV.

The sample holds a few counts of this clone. The CDR3 coding sequence is TGTGCCAGCAGCTCCTCCGCGGGGCGGGACATTCAGTACTTC. This encodes CASSSSAGRDIQYF. The rearrangement joins TRBV9 to TRBJ2-4; TRBD2 is a possible D gene (6 bases). The germline V and J ends were trimmed by 4 bases and 8 bases, with 16 bases remaining between them. CDR3 length: 14 amino acids. In germline, CDR1 is SGDLS, CDR2 YYNGEE.

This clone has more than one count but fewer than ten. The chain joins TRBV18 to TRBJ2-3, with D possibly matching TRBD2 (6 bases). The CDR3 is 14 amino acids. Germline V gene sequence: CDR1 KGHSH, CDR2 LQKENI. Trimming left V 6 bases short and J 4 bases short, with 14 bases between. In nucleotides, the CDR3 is TGTGCCAGCTCGGAGGGAAGCGGTCCAGATACGCAGTATTTT. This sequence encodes CASSEGSGPDTQYF.

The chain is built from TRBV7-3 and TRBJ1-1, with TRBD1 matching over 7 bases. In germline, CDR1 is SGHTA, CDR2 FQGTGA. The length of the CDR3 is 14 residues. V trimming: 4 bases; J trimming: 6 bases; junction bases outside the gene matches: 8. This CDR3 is CASSSRDSRSEAFF. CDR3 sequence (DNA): TGTGCCAGCAGCTCCCGGGACAGCCGTTCTGAAGCTTTCTTT.

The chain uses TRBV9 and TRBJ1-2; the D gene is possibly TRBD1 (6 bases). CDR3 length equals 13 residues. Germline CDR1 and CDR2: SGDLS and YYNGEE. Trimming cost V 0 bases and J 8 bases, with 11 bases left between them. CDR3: CASSVVSGEGYTF. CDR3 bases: TGTGCCAGCAGCGTAGTGTCAGGGGAAGGCTACACCTTC.

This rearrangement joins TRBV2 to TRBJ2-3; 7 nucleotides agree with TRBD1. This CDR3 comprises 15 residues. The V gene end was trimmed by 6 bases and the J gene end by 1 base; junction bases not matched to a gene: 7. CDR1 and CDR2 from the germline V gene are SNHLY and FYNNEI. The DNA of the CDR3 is TGTGCCAGCAGATTACAGGGGACGGGCACAGATACGCAGTATTTT. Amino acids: CASRLQGTGTDTQYF.